The rows below give T cell receptor beta chains drawn from one sample of a study of metastatic and nonmetastatic thyroid tumors. TCRdb redid the clone calls on the PCR reads using MiXCR. Here the sample spans about 93,000 clones, approximately 12% being singletons. Sequenced sample: blood. These receptors were taken from a female donor with papillary thyroid cancer or a benign thyroid nodule (not recorded which). Some clones in this sample may be carry-over from other donors' samples. Each CDR3 is given with its conserved first and last residue. D genes are given only for firm matches. Size values are once, few and many counts, or a class for expanded clones, and some rows have none.

D gene: -; clone size: -; V gene: TRBV20-1; J gene: TRBJ2-2; CDR3 DNA: TGCAGTGCTCGTAGACAGGTGGGGACCGGGGAGCTGTTTTTT; CDR3 protein: CSARRQVGTGELFF
D gene: TRBD1; clone size: many; V gene: TRBV20-1; J gene: TRBJ1-5; CDR3 DNA: TGCAGTGCTACCCCGGGACAGGGGGCTTTCAATCAGCCCCAGCATTTT; CDR3 protein: CSATPGQGAFNQPQHF
D gene: -; clone size: many; V gene: TRBV9; J gene: TRBJ1-5; CDR3 DNA: TGTGCCAGCAGCGTCGGAGACTACAATCAGCCCCAGCATTTT; CDR3 protein: CASSVGDYNQPQHF
D gene: -; clone size: many; V gene: TRBV30; J gene: TRBJ1-3; CDR3 DNA: TGTGCCTGGAGTTTAGAGTCCGGAAACACCATATATTTT; CDR3 protein: CAWSLESGNTIYF
D gene: -; clone size: many; V gene: TRBV7-2; J gene: TRBJ2-7; CDR3 DNA: TGTGCCAGCAGCTTTTACGACTCCTACGAGCAGTACTTC; CDR3 protein: CASSFYDSYEQYF
D gene: TRBD2; clone size: many; V gene: TRBV11-1; J gene: TRBJ2-5; CDR3 DNA: TGTGCCAGCAGCTTAGCGCTCTCGGGCGGGAGGAGATTCCAAGAGACCCAGTACTTC; CDR3 protein: CASSLALSGGRRFQETQYF
D gene: TRBD1; clone size: -; V gene: TRBV11-2; J gene: TRBJ1-1; CDR3 DNA: TGTGCCAGCAGCTTCCTTAACGCAACGAACAGGGGGAAGGACACTGAAGCTCTCTTT; CDR3 protein: CASSFLNATNRGKDTEALF
D gene: -; clone size: many; V gene: TRBV28; J gene: TRBJ1-6; CDR3 DNA: TGTGCCAGCAGTTATCGGGGGTTGGCGAATTCACCCCTCCACTTT; CDR3 protein: CASSYRGLANSPLHF
D gene: -; clone size: many; V gene: TRBV28; J gene: TRBJ1-2; CDR3 DNA: TGTGCCAGCAACTCCCCGGGGCGGAACTATGGCTACACCTTC; CDR3 protein: CASNSPGRNYGYTF
D gene: TRBD2; clone size: many; V gene: TRBV11-3; J gene: TRBJ2-1; CDR3 DNA: TGTGCCAGCAGCTATAGCGGGATTGGTGGTGAGCAGTTCTTC; CDR3 protein: CASSYSGIGGEQFF
D gene: -; clone size: -; V gene: TRBV11-2; J gene: TRBJ2-7; CDR3 DNA: TGTGCCAGCAGCCAGCCGCGTGGGCTAGAGGGTGGATACGAGCAGTACTTC; CDR3 protein: CASSQPRGLEGGYEQYF
D gene: -; clone size: many; V gene: TRBV19; J gene: TRBJ1-5; CDR3 DNA: TGTGCCAGTAGTATAGATTGGTGGGCGCCTCGGCCCCAGCATTTT; CDR3 protein: CASSIDWWAPRPQHF
D gene: -; clone size: many; V gene: TRBV6-4; J gene: TRBJ2-4; CDR3 DNA: TGTGCCAGCAGTGTCAGACGACAGGCCAAAAACATTCAGTACTTC; CDR3 protein: CASSVRRQAKNIQYF
D gene: -; clone size: many; V gene: TRBV4-1; J gene: TRBJ1-4; CDR3 DNA: TGCGCCAGCAGCCAAGACAACCAGGAGGAAAAACTGTTTTTT; CDR3 protein: CASSQDNQEEKLFF
D gene: -; clone size: many; V gene: TRBV19; J gene: TRBJ1-4; CDR3 DNA: TGTGCCAGTAGCCCTCGTGACAGCGCAACTAATGAAAAACTGTTTTTT; CDR3 protein: CASSPRDSATNEKLFF
D gene: -; clone size: many; V gene: TRBV5-1; J gene: TRBJ2-3; CDR3 DNA: TGCGCCAGCAGCTTGGCCGACAGCCCCACAGATACGCAGTATTTT; CDR3 protein: CASSLADSPTDTQYF